This TCR beta chain was observed in a study of shared clonotypes between healthy human individuals. Authors' processing steps: ImmunoSEQ supplied junction-only sequences lacking quality scores, so filtering was different. Using immunoSEQ multiplex PCR, the repertoire was profiled, and TCRdb retains in-frame clones only, with some absent. Clonal size and the V and J genes are those of that table, whereas D and trimming came from the DNA. The sample yields about 2.1 million clones, roughly 95% seen once. Naive CD8 cells were CD45RO-negative, positively selected for CCR7, excluding terminally differentiated effector memory CD45RA+ cells. Sample: naive CD8+ T cells from PBMCs. The receptor was isolated from a man between 18 and 35 years old in good health. Some clones in this sample may be carry-over from other donors' samples.

The chain's CDR3 is CASSPPLAGENEQFF. The CDR3 DNA follows: TGTGCCAGCAGCCCCCCATTAGCGGGAGAGAATGAGCAGTTCTTC. The chain has TRBV11-3 and TRBJ2-1; 9 bases agree with TRBD2. Germline CDR1 SGHNT, CDR2 YENEEA. CDR3 size: 15 residues. Losses at the gene ends were 5 bases for V and 7 bases for J; bases not matched to a gene: 9.